Shown below are 2 T cell receptor beta chains from a single sample sequenced in a study of blood T cells in healthy people across ages (dated by TCRdb to between 2015 and 2016). Library preparation used 5' RACE. The run used an Illumina HiSeq 2500. A second PCR of roughly 6 to 11 cycles was run with a J-beta primer mix and a sample-barcoded 5' primer. TCRdb passed the public sequencing reads through fastp at Q25 and MiXCR, retaining productive beta sequences. Each CDR3 protein appears once, grouped with its most common genes and DNA. The sample table shows around 1,000,000 distinct CDR3 sequences, and around 27% are seen once. The ten largest clones capture 0.65% to 0.95% of the sample. The data were also submitted as part of a second study, on T cells of mothers and their children.

Sequencing used blood. The source is a girl aged 2-15 years in good health.

This clonotype came up a few times. This chain links TRBV27 with TRBJ2-1; 9 nucleotides agree with TRBD2. Trimming took 3 bases from V and 7 from J; bases not matched to a gene: 10. CDR3 length: 16 residues. The germline gives CDR1 MNHEY, CDR2 SMNVEV (reference sequence). CDR3 loop: CASSLTSGRFLNEQFF. As DNA, the CDR3 is TGTGCCAGCAGTTTGACTAGCGGAAGATTTTTGAATGAGCAGTTCTTC.

The V call is TRBV5-1, the J call TRBJ2-2; 8 bases are shared with TRBD1. CDR3 length: 16 residues. Germline V gene data show CDR1 as SGHRS and CDR2 as YFSETQ. The junction had 7 bases not matched to a gene; V was cut back by 2 bases and J by 4 bases. The CDR3 loop is CASSFHRQGSTGELFF. The CDR3 nucleotides read TGCGCCAGCAGCTTCCATCGACAGGGGAGCACCGGGGAGCTGTTTTTT.